The 10 T cell receptor beta chains below all came from one sample that was sequenced in a study of blood T cell repertoires in COVID-19. Measured with immunoSEQ multiplex PCR; TCRdb has only the in-frame clones, and not every one. Here the sample spans some 140,000 clones, roughly four fifths being singletons. The specimen sequenced was PBMCs or T cells enriched from blood (not recorded which). The origin of the receptors is a man aged 25-45 years who had recovered from COVID-19.

The chain employs TRBV5-1 and TRBJ2-1, with 11 bases lining up with TRBD1. The CDR3 extends over 15 amino acids. V gave up 7 bases and J gave up 0 bases; unmatched junction bases: 3. Germline V gene lookup returns CDR1 SGHRS and CDR2 YFSETQ. The CDR3 nucleotides read TGCGCCAGCTCGGGGACAGGGGGCTCCTACAATGAGCAGTTCTTC. As protein: CASSGTGGSYNEQFF.

The chain joins TRBV7-2 to TRBJ2-1; 12 bases match TRBD1. With 8 bases clipped from V and 9 bases from J, the junction kept 11 bases outside the gene matches. Germline V gene sequence: CDR1 SGHTA, CDR2 FQGNSA. The CDR3 totals 15 residues. This chain's CDR3 is CASLGTGGGLAEQFF. The CDR3 DNA sequence: TGTGCCAGCCTCGGGACAGGGGGCGGGTTGGCTGAGCAGTTCTTC. The full variable domain, rest sourced from reference TRBV7-2 and TRBJ2-1, is GAGVSQSPSNKVTEKGKDVELRCDPISGHTALYWYRQSLGQGLEFLIYFQGNSAPDKSGLPSDRFSAERTGGSVSTLTIQRTQQEDSAVYLCASLGTGGGLAEQFFGPGTRLTVL.

The chain links TRBV30 to TRBJ2-5, with D perhaps TRBD2 (7 bases). The CDR3 extends over 13 amino acids. V was clipped by 7 bases and J by 5 bases, with 17 bases between them. Germline loops: CDR1 GTSNPN, CDR2 SVGIG (reference sequence). The CDR3 DNA reads TGTGCCTTAGGCGGGGGCCCCGGGGAGACCCAGTACTTC. Translating it yields CALGGGPGETQYF. Looking up the rest from reference TRBV30 and TRBJ2-5 gives the full variable domain: SQTIHQWPATLVQPVGSPLSLECTVEGTSNPNLYWYRQAAGRGLQLLFYSVGIGQISSEVPQNLSASRPQDRQFILSSKKLLLSDSGFYLCALGGGPGETQYFGPGTRLLVL.

This chain connects TRBV29-1 to TRBJ2-1, with 7 bases that match TRBD1. CDR1 and CDR2 (germline): SQVTM, ANQGSEA. The CDR3 covers 12 residues. V was clipped by 6 bases and J by 7 bases; unmatched bases: 6. Written as DNA, the CDR3 is TGCAGCGTCGGGGACAGATCTAATGAGCAGTTCTTC. Encoded protein: CSVGDRSNEQFF.

The V and J genes are TRBV5-6 and TRBJ2-1; 8 nucleotides align to TRBD2. J lost 3 bases, V lost 1 base, and 9 bases had no gene match. There are 17 residues in the CDR3. Germline V gene lookup returns CDR1 SGHDT and CDR2 YYEEEE. DNA for the CDR3: TGTGCCAGCAGCTTGACCGGCGGGACTAGGGACTACAATGAGCAGTTCTTC. Its protein is CASSLTGGTRDYNEQFF.

This clone was observed once. This chain links TRBV11-2 with TRBJ2-3, with a weak D call TRBD1 (5 bases). In germline, CDR1 is SGHAT, CDR2 FQNNGV. The ends were cut back, 8 bases at V and 6 bases at J, with 6 bases in the middle. The CDR3 has 10 residues. The CDR3 sequence: CASGADTQYF. The CDR3 coding sequence is TGTGCCAGCGGGGCGGATACGCAGTATTTT. Full variable domain (missing parts from reference TRBV11-2 and TRBJ2-3): EAGVAQSPRYKIIEKRQSVAFWCNPISGHATLYWYQQILGQGPKLLIQFQNNGVVDDSQLPKDRFSAERLKGVDSTLKIQPAKLEDSAVYLCASGADTQYFGPGTRLTVL.

This clone has only a few counts. The CDR3 DNA sequence: TGTGCCAGCAGCCAAGAGCTCGGAGAAGAGACCCAGTACTTC. As protein: CASSQELGEETQYF. The genes are TRBV4-2 and TRBJ2-5; no definite D call. CDR1 LGHNA and CDR2 YNFKEQ come from the germline V gene. The CDR3 sequence is 14 residues long. V lost 0 bases and J lost 3, with 8 bases in between.

A note on this clone: Other nucleotide sequences in the sample specify the same CDR3. The CDR3: CASSLDSTNEKLFF. The DNA of the CDR3 is TGCGCCAGCAGCTTGGATAGCACTAATGAAAAACTGTTTTTT. V and J are TRBV5-1 and TRBJ1-4; D gene ambiguous. The germline V and J ends were trimmed by 0 bases and 2 bases, with 5 bases remaining between them. Germline V gives CDR1 SGHRS, CDR2 YFSETQ. This CDR3 contains 14 residues.

The chain couples TRBV24-1 to TRBJ2-1; 7 positions match TRBD2. Looked up from germline, CDR1 is KGHDR and CDR2 is SFDVKD. The CDR3 extends over 11 amino acids. V was pared by 7 bases and J by 9 bases, with 2 bases of the junction left unmatched. The CDR3 DNA sequence: TGTGCCACCAGCTGGGGGGGTGAGCAGTTCTTC. This translates into CATSWGGEQFF.

This clone occurred a few times. The chain couples TRBV4-1 to TRBJ1-5; unclear D gene. The CDR3 is 15 amino acids. Between the trimmed V and J ends, which lost 0 bases and 3 bases, there was a span of 9 bases. CDR1 and CDR2 (germline): MGHRA, YSYEKL. Here the CDR3 DNA reads TGCGCCAGCAGCCAAGAAACAGAATACAATCAGCCCCAGCATTTT. The encoded protein is CASSQETEYNQPQHF.